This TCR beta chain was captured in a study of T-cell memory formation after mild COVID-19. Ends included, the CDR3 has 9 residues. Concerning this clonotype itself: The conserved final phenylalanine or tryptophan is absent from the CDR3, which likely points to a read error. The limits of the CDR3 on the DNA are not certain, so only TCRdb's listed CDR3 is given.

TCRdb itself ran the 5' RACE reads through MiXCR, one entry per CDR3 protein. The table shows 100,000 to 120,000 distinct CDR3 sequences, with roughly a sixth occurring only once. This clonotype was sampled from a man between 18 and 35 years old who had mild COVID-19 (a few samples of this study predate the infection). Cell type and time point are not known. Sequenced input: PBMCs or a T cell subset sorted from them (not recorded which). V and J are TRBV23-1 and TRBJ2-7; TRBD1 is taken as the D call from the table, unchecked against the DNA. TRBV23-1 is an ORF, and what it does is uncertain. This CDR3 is CASIPPGHE.